Listed below are T cell receptor beta chains from one sample, sequenced in a study of cytomegalovirus exposure and HLA in healthy donors. Using immunoSEQ multiplex PCR, the repertoire was profiled, and TCRdb retains in-frame clones only, with some absent. The data hold 150,000 to 200,000 clones, with under 80% observed a single time. The sequenced sample was PBMCs. These receptors were obtained from a man in his forties in good health and CMV-seronegative. Both conserved end residues are part of each CDR3. The D gene is left open where the match is weak. Expanded clones are given a class, and other clones once, few, many or no size at all.

-,TRBJ1-1,TRBV18,-,CASSPPAGRVEAFF,TGTGCCAGCTCACCACCGGCAGGGCGCGTTGAAGCTTTCTTT
-,TRBJ2-5,TRBV19,-,CASRPLGGVQGTQYF,TGTGCCAGTAGACCTCTAGGGGGGGTCCAAGGGACCCAGTACTTC
-,TRBJ2-1,TRBV7-8,TRBD2,CASSFLLATYNEQFF,TGTGCCAGCAGCTTTTTACTAGCGACCTACAATGAGCAGTTCTTC
once,TRBJ1-6,TRBV9,-,CASSVDSGVGSPLHF,TGTGCCAGCAGCGTAGATTCGGGTGTGGGTTCACCCCTCCACTTT
few,TRBJ2-7,TRBV6-5,TRBD1,CASSYSSGQGSEQYF,TGTGCCAGCAGTTACTCGTCTGGACAGGGGAGCGAGCAGTACTTC
few,TRBJ2-7,TRBV6-5,-,CASSLSSGLGIYEQYF,TGTGCCAGCAGTTTATCTTCGGGACTCGGTATCTACGAGCAGTACTTC
-,TRBJ2-2,TRBV2,TRBD2,CASGWGRDGGELFF,TGTGCCAGCGGATGGGGGAGGGATGGCGGGGAGCTGTTTTTT
-,TRBJ1-1,TRBV19,-,CASSTGPGAMNTEAFF,TGTGCCAGTAGTACAGGGCCAGGGGCAATGAACACTGAAGCTTTCTTT
few,TRBJ1-4,TRBV7-9,-,CASSLVPGALTLFF,TGTGCCAGCAGCTTAGTCCCAGGGGCATTAACACTGTTTTTT
-,TRBJ2-7,TRBV13,TRBD1,CASSLAPGTGNEQYF,TGTGCCAGCAGCTTAGCTCCCGGGACAGGGAACGAGCAGTATTTC
-,TRBJ2-7,TRBV6-6,TRBD2,CASRLGTSGGYEQYF,TGTGCCAGCAGGTTGGGGACTAGCGGGGGCTACGAGCAGTACTTC
-,TRBJ2-7,TRBV6-9,-,CARPGELDYEQYF,TGTGCCAGACCGGGGGAGCTAGACTACGAGCAGTACTTC
-,TRBJ2-3,TRBV6-1,TRBD2,CASSDSAAGGWSTQYF,TGTGCCAGCAGTGATTCTGCGGCGGGAGGATGGAGTACGCAGTATTTT
few,TRBJ2-3,TRBV27,TRBD1,CASSPYRDRSTDTQYF,TGTGCCAGCAGTCCATACCGGGACAGAAGCACAGATACGCAGTATTTT
-,TRBJ2-3,TRBV5-1,-,CASKQGQSTDTQYF,TGCGCCAGCAAGCAAGGACAAAGCACAGATACGCAGTATTTT
-,TRBJ2-5,TRBV5-4,TRBD2,CASSTPSGGAETQYF,TGTGCCAGCAGCACGCCTAGCGGGGGGGCTGAGACCCAGTACTTC
-,TRBJ2-5,TRBV5-6,TRBD1,CASSLADRGWGQETQYF,TGTGCCAGCAGCTTGGCCGACAGGGGATGGGGCCAAGAGACCCAGTACTTC
-,TRBJ2-7,TRBV7-2,-,CASSPQFAGGVYEQYF,TGTGCCAGCAGCCCGCAGTTCGCAGGCGGGGTCTACGAGCAGTACTTC
-,TRBJ2-7,TRBV2,-,CASSDEGGVSYEQYF,TGTGCCAGCAGTGATGAGGGCGGGGTCTCCTACGAGCAGTACTTC
-,TRBJ2-7,TRBV9,TRBD1,CASSLTRDRGGEQYF,TGTGCCAGCAGCCTGACCCGGGACAGGGGGGGAGAGCAGTACTTC
-,TRBJ2-5,TRBV10-3,-,CAISLDGKSQETQYF,TGTGCCATCAGTCTCGACGGGAAATCGCAAGAGACCCAGTACTTC
-,TRBJ2-2,TRBV18,TRBD1,CASSPRLSGQVDSGELFF,TGTGCCAGCTCACCAAGGCTTTCCGGACAGGTTGATTCCGGGGAGCTGTTTTTT
once,TRBJ2-2,TRBV5-1,-,CASSLGQGGGELFF,TGCGCCAGCAGCCTTGGGCAGGGCGGCGGGGAGCTGTTTTTT
-,TRBJ1-1,TRBV6-5,TRBD1,CASSYTSQGAGTEAFF,TGTGCCAGCAGTTACACTTCGCAGGGGGCGGGCACTGAAGCTTTCTTT
few,TRBJ2-7,TRBV4-1,-,CASSPQGGDLYEQYF,TGCGCCAGCAGCCCCCAGGGTGGCGATCTCTACGAGCAGTACTTC
-,TRBJ2-4,TRBV5-5,-,CASSFYQGQNIQYF,TGTGCCAGCAGCTTTTACCAGGGTCAAAACATTCAGTACTTC
few,TRBJ2-7,TRBV5-1,TRBD1,CASSPDRGNEQYF,TGCGCCAGCAGCCCGGACAGGGGAAACGAGCAGTACTTC
few,TRBJ2-7,TRBV15,-,CATSTISRFHEQYF,TGTGCCACCAGCACTATTTCTAGATTCCACGAGCAGTACTTC
-,TRBJ1-2,TRBV6-1,TRBD1,CASSRQGQGGGYTF,TGTGCCAGCAGTCGCCAGGGACAGGGCGGTGGCTACACCTTC
-,TRBJ2-7,TRBV7-2,-,CASSFTPQREQYF,TGTGCCAGCAGTTTCACGCCCCAGCGCGAGCAGTACTTC
-,TRBJ1-1,TRBV18,TRBD1,CASSPGQVMNTEAFF,TGTGCCAGCTCACCGGGACAGGTAATGAACACTGAAGCTTTCTTT
-,TRBJ2-5,TRBV18,-,CASSPPAGQQETQYF,TGTGCCAGCTCACCCCCCGCGGGACAGCAAGAGACCCAGTACTTC
-,TRBJ1-6,TRBV11-3,TRBD1,CASSSGQGDSPLHF,TGTGCCAGCAGCTCGGGACAGGGGGACTCACCCCTCCACTTT
-,TRBJ2-3,TRBV18,-,CASPPVTDTQYF,TGTGCCAGCCCACCCGTTACAGATACGCAGTATTTT
-,TRBJ1-1,TRBV19,TRBD1,CASRRTGVSNTEAFF,TGTGCCAGTAGACGTACAGGGGTTTCGAACACTGAAGCTTTCTTT
-,TRBJ2-1,TRBV27,-,CASSSRGVDYNEQFF,TGTGCCAGCAGTTCCCGGGGAGTTGACTACAATGAGCAGTTCTTC
-,TRBJ2-4,TRBV15,TRBD1,CATSTGDSLAKNIQYF,TGTGCCACCAGCACCGGGGACAGTCTAGCCAAAAACATTCAGTACTTC
-,TRBJ2-3,TRBV11-3,TRBD2,CASSLGAGDGTDTQYF,TGTGCCAGCAGCTTAGGGGCGGGAGATGGAACAGATACGCAGTATTTT
once,TRBJ1-5,TRBV15,TRBD1,CATSRTGAGNGNQPQHF,TGTGCCACCAGCAGGACAGGGGCGGGTAACGGCAATCAGCCCCAGCATTTT
-,TRBJ2-7,TRBV6-6,-,CASSPYDESYEQYF,TGTGCCAGCAGCCCGTATGATGAGTCTTACGAGCAGTACTTC
-,TRBJ1-3,TRBV2,-,CASSARLEGNTIYF,TGTGCCAGCAGTGCGCGGTTGGAAGGAAACACCATATATTTT
-,TRBJ1-4,TRBV7-2,-,CASTLFGGQEKLFF,TGTGCCAGCACGCTCTTCGGGGGTCAAGAAAAACTGTTTTTT
once,TRBJ2-2,TRBV2,-,CASIGGERGELFF,TGTGCCAGCATCGGAGGGGAGAGGGGGGAGCTGTTTTTT
few,TRBJ1-1,TRBV6-4,TRBD1,CASSEDRENTEAFF,TGTGCCAGCAGTGAGGACAGGGAAAACACTGAAGCTTTCTTT
-,TRBJ1-4,TRBV5-1,-,CASSQDSGVEKLFF,TGCGCCAGCAGTCAGGACAGTGGAGTGGAAAAACTGTTTTTT
few,TRBJ2-3,TRBV29-1,-,CSGQVAVNTDTQYF,TGCAGCGGGCAAGTCGCGGTAAACACAGATACGCAGTATTTT
-,TRBJ1-1,TRBV4-1,TRBD1,CASSLRQGEAEAFF,TGCGCCAGCAGCCTGAGACAGGGGGAGGCTGAAGCTTTCTTT
-,TRBJ1-6,TRBV5-8,-,CASSLYDGIEGNSPLHF,TGTGCCAGCAGCTTGTATGATGGGATAGAGGGAAATTCACCCCTCCACTTT
-,TRBJ2-5,TRBV5-1,TRBD2,CASSLAGTSGGGETQYF,TGCGCCAGCAGCTTGGCCGGGACTAGCGGTGGGGGAGAGACCCAGTACTTC
-,TRBJ1-2,TRBV18,TRBD1,CASSLGQGVYGYTF,TGTGCCAGCTCGCTGGGACAGGGAGTTTATGGCTACACCTTC
-,TRBJ1-1,TRBV28,-,CASTPTDRLNTEAFF,TGTGCCAGCACCCCAACAGACAGGCTGAACACTGAAGCTTTCTTT
few,TRBJ2-2,TRBV6-1,-,CASRTNVATGELFF,TGTGCCAGCAGAACAAACGTCGCCACCGGGGAGCTGTTTTTT
few,TRBJ2-3,TRBV7-2,-,CASSSRPETDTQYF,TGTGCCAGCAGCTCGCGTCCGGAGACAGATACGCAGTATTTT
-,TRBJ2-4,TRBV7-2,TRBD2,CASSSQLAVAKNIQYF,TGTGCCAGCAGCTCTCAACTAGCGGTAGCCAAAAACATTCAGTACTTC
-,TRBJ2-1,TRBV7-3,-,CASSYTGSSYNEQFF,TGTGCCAGCAGTTATACAGGGTCTAGTTACAATGAGCAGTTCTTC
-,TRBJ1-1,TRBV11-2,-,CASNRVRGTEAFF,TGTGCCAGCAACAGGGTCAGAGGGACTGAAGCTTTCTTT
-,TRBJ2-5,TRBV4-1,TRBD1,CASSLGTEGSQYF,TGCGCCAGCAGCCTCGGGACAGAAGGGTCCCAGTACTTC
-,TRBJ1-1,TRBV18,-,CASSPPVGRTEAFF,TGTGCCAGCTCACCACCGGTTGGGAGAACTGAAGCTTTCTTT